These T cell receptor beta chains were read from a single sample in a study of OX40 agonist ivuxolimab in advanced cancers. Some clones are missing from TCRdb's copy, which holds only in-frame ones; the method was immunoSEQ multiplex PCR. The table lists roughly 77,000 clones, around 85% of them singletons. The input for sequencing was CD4+ or CD8+ T cells sorted from blood, taken in a trial of the OX40 agonist ivuxolimab. These TCRs come from an adult with an advanced solid tumor such as melanoma, head and neck, liver or kidney cancer. Each CDR3 is given with its conserved first and last residue. A D gene is named only where the DNA matches it firmly. Clone size is shown for a subset of rows, as once, few, many or a class of expanded clone.

clone_size j_call v_call d_call cdr3_aa cdr3_nt
- TRBJ2-3 TRBV7-2 TRBD2 CASSPRLAGAADTQYF TGTGCCAGCAGCCCCAGACTAGCGGGGGCGGCAGATACGCAGTATTTT
- TRBJ2-7 TRBV7-2 - CASSSEGLTGYEQYF TGTGCCAGCAGCTCGGAGGGTCTCACAGGATACGAGCAGTACTTC
- TRBJ1-5 TRBV19 - CASSISTSYYSNQPQHF TGTGCCAGTAGTATAAGTACCAGCTATTATAGCAATCAGCCCCAGCATTTT
- TRBJ1-4 TRBV19 - CASSIRWRRNEKLFF TGTGCCAGTAGTATAAGGTGGCGGAGAAATGAAAAACTGTTTTTT
- TRBJ1-1 TRBV5-4 TRBD1 CASSSQGAWSTEAFF TGTGCCAGCAGTTCCCAGGGGGCCTGGAGCACTGAAGCTTTCTTT
- TRBJ1-6 TRBV30 - CAWRGVPNSPLHF TGTGCCTGGAGAGGGGTTCCAAATTCACCCCTCCACTTT
once TRBJ1-3 TRBV6-6 TRBD1 CASSPPGQGARNTIYF TGTGCCAGCAGTCCTCCGGGACAGGGGGCGCGAAACACCATATATTTT
- TRBJ2-3 TRBV2 TRBD1 CASSEQQGAISTDTQYF TGTGCCAGCAGTGAACAACAGGGGGCAATAAGCACAGATACGCAGTATTTT
- TRBJ1-5 TRBV4-1 - CASSQEVRTPQPQHF TGCGCCAGCAGCCAAGAAGTACGGACACCTCAGCCCCAGCATTTT
once TRBJ1-1 TRBV7-2 - CASSPWTAMNTEAFF TGTGCCAGCAGCCCTTGGACAGCCATGAACACTGAAGCTTTCTTT
- TRBJ2-3 TRBV9 - CASTRGGGTATDTQYF TGTGCCAGCACCCGAGGGGGCGGGACTGCCACAGATACGCAGTATTTT
- TRBJ1-4 TRBV7-9 - CASSLIRQRNGEKLFF TGTGCCAGCAGCTTAATACGACAGCGTAACGGTGAAAAACTGTTTTTT
few TRBJ1-2 TRBV29-1 - CSVWDYGYTF TGCAGCGTATGGGACTATGGCTACACCTTC
- TRBJ2-6 TRBV5-5 - CASSLSQPRSGANVLTF TGTGCCAGCAGCTTGAGTCAGCCCCGCTCTGGGGCCAACGTCCTGACTTTC
- TRBJ2-5 TRBV6-1 - CASSEYTLRSETQYF TGTGCCAGCAGTGAATACACCCTAAGGTCCGAGACCCAGTACTTC
- TRBJ1-4 TRBV27 TRBD1 CASSFRSGGNEKLFF TGTGCCAGCAGTTTCCGATCAGGGGGGAATGAAAAACTGTTTTTT
- TRBJ2-7 TRBV6-5 TRBD1 CASRPGQGGRQYF TGTGCCAGCAGGCCGGGACAGGGTGGGCGACAGTACTTC
- TRBJ2-5 TRBV15 - CATSRYREAETQYF TGTGCCACCAGCAGATACAGGGAAGCGGAGACCCAGTACTTC
once TRBJ2-1 TRBV19 TRBD2 CASSTFSGGAKLSYNEQFF TGTGCCAGTAGTACTTTTAGCGGGGGGGCAAAACTCAGCTACAATGAGCAGTTCTTC
- TRBJ1-4 TRBV7-2 - CASSLEAKMSEKLFF TGTGCCAGCAGCTTAGAGGCGAAGATGAGTGAAAAACTGTTTTTT
- TRBJ2-2 TRBV4-2 - CASSQDLANTGELFF TGTGCCAGCAGCCAAGATCTGGCTAACACCGGGGAGCTGTTTTTT
- TRBJ2-5 TRBV7-6 - CASSLGPGEETQYF TGTGCCAGCAGCTTAGGTCCAGGGGAAGAGACCCAGTACTTC
- TRBJ1-5 TRBV13 - CASSPNGGQPQHF TGTGCCAGCAGCCCGAACGGTGGTCAGCCCCAGCATTTT
- TRBJ1-5 TRBV6-1 - CASSRDTRQPQHF TGTGCCAGCAGTCGGGACACAAGGCAGCCCCAGCATTTT
few TRBJ2-1 TRBV6-1 - CASSPTQGRNEQFF TGTGCCAGCAGCCCCACCCAGGGTAGGAATGAGCAGTTCTTC
- TRBJ2-7 TRBV5-1 - CASSIGTQVYEQYF TGCGCCAGCAGCATAGGGACGCAAGTCTACGAGCAGTACTTC
- TRBJ2-7 TRBV7-2 - CASSFVERGEQYF TGTGCCAGCAGCTTTGTGGAGAGAGGCGAGCAGTACTTC
- TRBJ2-5 TRBV29-1 - CSAPLDGGRETQYF TGCAGCGCACCTCTCGATGGGGGGCGAGAGACCCAGTACTTC